Here is one T cell receptor beta chain with its context. As yet, its antigen is unknown. This specimen comes from a study of cytomegalovirus exposure and HLA in healthy donors. Study context: Drawn from HLA-typed donors, around 85 million unique TCRs were held in an early data release. Genotyping showed around 81% of roughly 400 donors falling in the Caucasian-associated ancestry cluster.

Notes on the study in general: What a later analysis reportedly showed was that an Asian-associated ancestry cluster had fewer N-insertions than the roughly 670-donor mean.

The PCR used 60 Vbeta and 13 Jbeta primers. Produced via immunoSEQ multiplex PCR; TCRdb's table is partial and in-frame only. The sample has about 190,000 clones, about 69% seen once. Germline V gene sequence: CDR1 SGHNT, CDR2 YYREEE (reference sequence). This CDR3 region has 13 residues. The germline V and J ends were trimmed by 2 bases and 6 bases, with 11 bases remaining between them. The sample consisted of PBMCs. V gene TRBV5-4 combines with J gene TRBJ2-5; possibly TRBD1 for D (8 bases). The sequence was obtained from a man aged 25 to 45 in good health and CMV-seropositive. DNA for the CDR3: TGTGCCAGCAGCTTACAGGGGGGGAAGACCCAGTACTTC. Translated: CASSLQGGKTQYF.